One and the same sample provided the 20 T cell receptor beta chains below, sequenced in a study of post-analysis software for immune sequencing data. Study conclusions and caveats: TRBV5-6, TRBV5-1 and TRBV20-1 were among roughly five TRBV segments more frequent in patients than controls.

Sequencing libraries made from TCR beta cDNA carried unique molecular identifiers. From the PCR reads, TCRdb called clonotypes with MiXCR, one entry per CDR3 protein. The sample shows around 500,000 distinct CDR3 sequences, about a third of them seen only once. Antigens for these TCRs are unknown. The specimen sequenced was blood. The receptors were sampled from a girl aged 2 to 17 with multiple sclerosis.

This chain links TRBV5-1 with TRBJ1-1; D remains unclear. CDR3 length: 13 amino acids. Looked up from germline, CDR1 is SGHRS and CDR2 is YFSETQ. Trimming took 5 bases from V and 0 from J, leaving 8 bases between them. The CDR3 DNA follows: TGCGCCAGCAGAACAACACTGAACACTGAAGCTTTCTTT. Translation: CASRTTLNTEAFF. The full variable domain, in which reference TRBV5-1 and TRBJ1-1 provide the parts outside the CDR3, is KAGVTQTPRYLIKTRGQQVTLSCSPISGHRSVSWYQQTPGQGLQFLFEYFSETQRNKGNFPGRFSGRQFSNSRSEMNVSTLELGDSALYLCASRTTLNTEAFFGQGTRLTVV.

The chain uses TRBV20-1 and TRBJ1-4, with no clear D. V gave up 6 bases and J gave up 5 bases, with 16 bases separating them. The germline gives CDR1 DFQATT, CDR2 SNEGSKA (reference sequence). This CDR3 spans 14 amino acids. This CDR3 reads CSAYDLGSNEKLFF. The DNA of the CDR3 is TGCAGTGCATACGACCTAGGGTCAAATGAAAAACTGTTTTTT.

DNA of the CDR3: TGTGCCAGCAGCTTAGTATTTCGTGGGGATACGCAGTATTTT. Its translation: CASSLVFRGDTQYF. J is TRBJ2-3 and V is TRBV5-6; D ambiguous. The CDR3 consists of 14 residues. CDR1 is SGHDT and CDR2 is YYEEEE in the germline V gene. The V end was cut by 2 bases, the J end by 6 bases, with 13 bases between.

This clonotype was found a few times. V usage is TRBV4-1 and J usage is TRBJ2-1, with TRBD1 identical over 12 bases. CDR3 length equals 15 residues. Germline CDR1 and CDR2: MGHRA and YSYEKL. Germline trimming cut 6 bases from V and 6 bases from J; bases unmatched to any gene: 6. CDR3 residues: CASSRGQGALNEQFF. The CDR3, as DNA: TGCGCCAGCAGTCGGGGACAGGGGGCCCTCAATGAGCAGTTCTTC.

The genes are TRBV20-1 and TRBJ2-5; a weak D match, TRBD1 (6 bases). The ends were cut back, 5 bases at V and 5 bases at J, with 12 bases in the middle. CDR3 length: 12 residues. Germline CDR1 reads DFQATT; CDR2 reads SNEGSKA (reference sequence). The CDR3 here is CSAPRGWETQYF. CDR3 coding DNA: TGCAGTGCTCCCAGGGGTTGGGAGACCCAGTACTTC.

J is TRBJ2-3 and V is TRBV3-1; 7 positions agree with TRBD2. Looked up from germline, CDR1 is LGHDT and CDR2 is YNNKEL (reference sequence). V lost 1 base to trimming and J lost 3 bases; unmatched junction nucleotides: 10. This CDR3 is 17 amino acids long. DNA for the CDR3: TGTGCCAGCAGCCAAGGTTCGGCAAGCGGGGTGACAGATACGCAGTATTTT. This codes for CASSQGSASGVTDTQYF.

This clonotype was seen only a few times. The CDR3 DNA sequence: TGCGCCAGCAGCCAGTTACGGACAGGGGTTACCGGAGATGGCTACACCTTC. It is translated as CASSQLRTGVTGDGYTF. The V and J genes are TRBV5-1 and TRBJ1-2; 9 bases map to TRBD1. J gave up 6 bases and V 4 bases, and 16 bases lay outside the gene matches. This CDR3 is 17 amino acids long. CDR1 and CDR2 from the germline V gene are SGHRS and YFSETQ.

This clonotype was detected a few times. V usage is TRBV12-3 or TRBV12-4 and J usage is TRBJ2-7; D perhaps matches TRBD2 (6 bases). Deletions cut 7 bases from V and 3 bases from J, with 16 bases between. The CDR3 is made up of 14 amino acids. CDR3 sequence: CASTPAGNYYEQYF. In DNA form, the CDR3 reads TGTGCCAGCACCCCTGCGGGGAATTACTACGAGCAGTACTTC.

This chain joins TRBV27 and TRBJ2-7; maybe TRBD2 (6 bases). The J call may be in error: the DNA end matches TRBJ2-5 better. The CDR3 length is 15 residues. Germline V gene sequence: CDR1 MNHEY, CDR2 SMNVEV (reference sequence). In nucleotides, the CDR3 is TGTGCCAGCAGTTTATCGACTAGAGGAGAGGAGACCCAGTACTTC. It specifies CASSLSTRGEETQYF.

V and J are TRBV5-4 and TRBJ2-5; 8 positions match TRBD1. The germline V gene has CDR1 SGHNT and CDR2 YYREEE (reference sequence). Trimming took 4 bases from V and 1 from J; bases not matched to a gene: 6. This CDR3 is built from 15 residues. CDR3 protein: CASSRRTGPQETQYF. The CDR3 DNA reads as TGTGCCAGCAGCCGTCGGACAGGGCCCCAAGAGACCCAGTACTTC.

V usage is TRBV5-5 and J usage is TRBJ1-4, with TRBD1 as a possible D gene (6 bases). Germline V lookup: CDR1 SGHKS, CDR2 YYEKEE (reference sequence). Trimming removed 4 bases at V and 14 bases at J, with 12 bases between. This CDR3 has 11 residues. This chain's CDR3 is CASSTTGLLFF. CDR3 in DNA: TGTGCCAGCAGCACCACAGGGTTGCTGTTTTTT.

This chain connects TRBV24-1 to TRBJ1-2; D gene ambiguous. Germline CDR1 and CDR2: KGHDR and SFDVKD. Trimming pared 4 bases from V and 3 bases from J, leaving 5 bases between. The CDR3 runs 12 residues. The CDR3 is CATSEPDYGYTF. The CDR3 DNA reads as TGTGCCACCAGTGAACCCGACTATGGCTACACCTTC.

This clonotype has more than one count but fewer than ten. CDR3 DNA: TGTGCCAGCAGTTCCGCAGGGATTGGGCAGTTCTTC. This codes for CASSSAGIGQFF. This sequence joins TRBV12-3 or TRBV12-4 and TRBJ2-1; D may be TRBD1 (5 bases). Trimming shortened V by 4 bases and J by 12 bases, and 13 bases separated the two germline ends. The CDR3 sequence is 12 residues long.

This clonotype has a handful of counts. The chain combines TRBV12-5 with TRBJ2-5, with 7 bases aligning to TRBD2. The end of the DNA aligns better with TRBJ2-7, so the J call may be wrong. Germline V CDR1 and CDR2: LGHNT, FRNRAP. The CDR3 has 16 residues. The CDR3 bases are TGTGCTAGTGGTTTGGTACCCAGCGGGGCCCCTTCCGAGCAGTACTTC. Translation: CASGLVPSGAPSEQYF.

The rearrangement uses TRBV11-1 and TRBJ2-2, with TRBD2 matching 7 bases. The CDR3 has 15 amino acids. Germline CDR1 and CDR2: SGHAT and FQDESV (reference sequence). V lost 3 bases and J lost 3; bases outside the gene matches: 4. The CDR3 DNA sequence: TGTGCCAGCAGCTTGGGGACTACATACACCGGGGAGCTGTTTTTT. Protein product: CASSLGTTYTGELFF.

CDR3 region: CASSGVAKNIQYF. In nucleotides, the CDR3 is TGTGCCAGCAGTGGTGTAGCCAAAAACATTCAGTACTTC. V is TRBV11-2 and J is TRBJ2-4; D call uncertain. Trimming cost V 6 bases and J 0 bases, with 6 bases left between them. Germline V lookup: CDR1 SGHAT, CDR2 FQNNGV. The CDR3 loop spans 13 amino acids.

The table lists this clonotype with a count of one. The chain uses TRBV5-1 and TRBJ2-1; a weak D match, TRBD1 (6 bases). The CDR3 runs to 15 residues. Germline V gives CDR1 SGHRS, CDR2 YFSETQ. The germline V and J ends were trimmed by 0 bases and 5 bases, with 12 bases remaining between them. CDR3 loop: CASSLVTGIHNEQFF. Here the CDR3 DNA reads TGCGCCAGCAGCTTGGTGACAGGAATCCACAATGAGCAGTTCTTC.

This clonotype turned up a few times. The chain combines TRBV5-6 with TRBJ2-7; D not certain. V lost 5 bases to trimming and J lost 3 bases, with 12 bases between them. There are 13 residues in the CDR3. In germline, CDR1 is SGHDT, CDR2 YYEEEE. The CDR3 spells CASRWTSIYEQYF. The DNA of the CDR3 is TGTGCCAGCAGATGGACCTCTATCTACGAGCAGTACTTC.

This clonotype showed up just a few times. This chain connects TRBV4-1 to TRBJ2-3; a weak D match, TRBD2 (5 bases). From germline, CDR1 is MGHRA and CDR2 YSYEKL. CDR3 length equals 16 residues. Trimming pared 1 base from V and 2 bases from J, leaving 13 bases between. The DNA for the CDR3 is TGCGCCAGCAGCCAAGCACCAGGCGGGCCCACAGATACGCAGTATTTT. Translation: CASSQAPGGPTDTQYF.

This clonotype was picked up one time. The CDR3 DNA reads as TGCAGTGCTGGCCCCAGAACAGGGTTACGGAACTCCTACGAGCAGTTCTTC. Translation gives CSAGPRTGLRNSYEQFF. The rearrangement links TRBV20-1 to TRBJ2-1; perhaps TRBD1 as D (6 bases). The CDR3 loop spans 17 amino acids. The V and J ends lost 5 bases and 10 bases respectively, with 30 bases between them. Germline loops: CDR1 DFQATT, CDR2 SNEGSKA (reference sequence).